The rows below give T cell receptor beta chains drawn from one sample of a study of regulatory T cells in long-lasting Graves disease. Each CDR3 protein gets one entry after TCRdb re-called the multiplex PCR reads with MiXCR. The table includes roughly 430,000 distinct CDR3 sequences, 16% detected once. The same data also contributed to another study, on T cells in Graves' hyperthyroidism and ophthalmopathy.

The sample was peripheral blood mononuclear cells (PBMCs), taken at new diagnosis, from a patient treated with antithyroid drugs. Source of these receptors: a woman younger than 45 with Graves disease. The CDR3 runs from the conserved cysteine through the conserved F or W. A D gene is named only where the DNA matches it firmly. Rows give clone size only sometimes, using once, few, many, or a class for an expanded clone.

V	J	size	D	DNA	CDR3
TRBV19	TRBJ2-1	once	TRBD2	TGTGCCAGCTCGACTAGCGGGATCAACTACAATGAGCAGTTCTTC	CASSTSGINYNEQFF
TRBV20-1	TRBJ2-4	few	NA	TGCAGTGCCCCGGACGGATCCAAAAACATTCAGTACTTC	CSAPDGSKNIQYF
TRBV24-1	TRBJ2-7	many	TRBD1	TGTGCCACCAGTGACAAATTTAGGACAGGGGGGACCTACGAGCAGTACTTC	CATSDKFRTGGTYEQYF
TRBV28	TRBJ2-5	few	NA	TGTGCCAGCAGTTTTGGCGGGACTCAAGAGACCCAGTACTTC	CASSFGGTQETQYF
TRBV7-9	TRBJ2-3	many	NA	TGTGCCAGCTCTTCCCCGTGGGATACGCAGTATTTT	CASSSPWDTQYF
TRBV20-1	TRBJ2-7	many	TRBD1	TGCAGTGCCTTAACCGGGACAGGGATATACGAGCAGTACTTC	CSALTGTGIYEQYF
TRBV20-1	TRBJ1-4	NA	TRBD1	TGCAGTGCCCCGGACAGGGCTAATGAAAAACTGTTTTTT	CSAPDRANEKLFF
TRBV2	TRBJ2-1	many	NA	TGTGCCAGCAGTGGCCAGTACAATGAGCAGTTCTTC	CASSGQYNEQFF
TRBV12-3/TRBV12-4	TRBJ1-2	NA	NA	TGTGCCAGCGGGGGTAGGGGTGGCTACACCTTC	CASGGRGGYTF
TRBV5-1	TRBJ2-3	many	NA	TGTGCCAGCAGCCTCGACAGGAGCACAGATACGCAGTATTTT	CASSLDRSTDTQYF
TRBV12-3/TRBV12-4	TRBJ2-2	NA	TRBD2	TGTGCCAGCAGTCGAGCGGGGGCGAACACCGGGGAGCTGTTTTTT	CASSRAGANTGELFF
TRBV7-9	TRBJ2-3	many	TRBD2	TGTGCCAGCAGCTCGACTAGCGGGAGGACAGATACGCAGTATTTT	CASSSTSGRTDTQYF
TRBV5-1	TRBJ2-4	few	TRBD2	TGCGCCAGCAGCTTGGCTAGCGGAGGACTCTACTTC	CASSLASGGLYF
TRBV7-2	TRBJ2-7	many	NA	TGTGCCAGCAGCTTAGTAGGGACTTGGGCCTACGAGCAGTACTTC	CASSLVGTWAYEQYF
TRBV5-1	TRBJ1-3	NA	TRBD1	TGCGCCAGCAGCTCGGGACAGGGAAACACCATATATTTT	CASSSGQGNTIYF
TRBV6-5	TRBJ1-5	NA	TRBD1	TGTGCCAGCAGTTACCTATTAGGACAGGGATTATGGCAGCCCCAGCATTTT	CASSYLLGQGLWQPQHF
TRBV6-1	TRBJ1-4	few	NA	TGTGCCAGCAGTGCCCTGACAGGAGGGCATGAAAAACTGTTTTTT	CASSALTGGHEKLFF
TRBV6-2/TRBV6-3	TRBJ2-1	many	TRBD2	TGTGCCAGCAGACCCCGCGGGAGCTCCTACAATGAGCAGTTCTTC	CASRPRGSSYNEQFF
TRBV19	TRBJ2-1	few	NA	TGTGCCAGTAGTACTCTCCTCAGGGGATACTCCTACAATGAGCAGTTCTTC	CASSTLLRGYSYNEQFF
TRBV20-1	TRBJ1-2	many	NA	TGCAGTGCTCCTCCAACAGGGCTTTTTGGCTACACCTTC	CSAPPTGLFGYTF
TRBV7-2	TRBJ1-2	many	NA	TGTGCCAGCAGCTTTGCCAGGGGCCGGTTGGACTATGGCTACACCTTC	CASSFARGRLDYGYTF
TRBV7-9	TRBJ2-4	many	NA	TGTGCCAGCAGCTTACTCCGGGACTTGAACTTC	CASSLLRDLNF
TRBV28	TRBJ2-5	many	NA	TGTGCCAGCACCCAAGGGGGATCCCGCGAGACCCAGTACTTC	CASTQGGSRETQYF
TRBV19	TRBJ1-5	few	NA	TGTGCCAGTACCCCTCCGGGTAACCAGCCCCAGCATTTT	CASTPPGNQPQHF
TRBV20-1	TRBJ2-7	many	NA	TGCAGTGCTAGAGATGTTACAGGTGCTTTCTCCTACGAGCAGTACTTC	CSARDVTGAFSYEQYF
TRBV6-1	TRBJ2-7	many	NA	TGTGCCAGCAGTCCGGCCGCAGGGCGGACGTACGAGCAGTACTTC	CASSPAAGRTYEQYF
TRBV29-1	TRBJ2-7	few	NA	TGCAGCGTTGTGGGAGCTACTAGTTCGGCCTACGAGCAGTACTTC	CSVVGATSSAYEQYF
TRBV28	TRBJ1-2	few	TRBD1	TGTGCCAGCAATTCTCCGGGGACAGGGCCCACCTTC	CASNSPGTGPTF
TRBV24-1	TRBJ2-5	NA	NA	TGTGCCACCAGTGATTTGCGACGGGAGAGGGGGGAGACCCAGTACTTC	CATSDLRRERGETQYF
TRBV3-1	TRBJ2-7	few	NA	TGTGCCAGCAGCCCAGGGTGGGGAGAGCAGTACTTC	CASSPGWGEQYF
TRBV12-3/TRBV12-4	TRBJ2-4	many	TRBD1	TGTGCCAGCAGTCACCGGGACAGACAAAACATTCAGTACTTC	CASSHRDRQNIQYF
TRBV27	TRBJ2-7	many	NA	TGTGCCAGCAGTTTGGGGCACGAGCAGTACTTC	CASSLGHEQYF
TRBV2	TRBJ2-6	many	NA	TGTGCCAGCAGTAAAGGGCGACAGCTCTCTGGGGCCAACGTCCTGACTTTC	CASSKGRQLSGANVLTF
TRBV13	TRBJ2-1	many	NA	TGTGCCAGCAGCATCAAAGATTCGCGGCTCTACAATGAGCAGTTCTTC	CASSIKDSRLYNEQFF
TRBV20-1	TRBJ2-5	many	NA	TGCAGTGCTAGAGATCGGAGGGACCAAATCCGGGGGGAGACCCAGTACTTC	CSARDRRDQIRGETQYF
TRBV6-2/TRBV6-3	TRBJ2-7	many	TRBD2	TGTGCCAGCAGGAAGCGGGAGATCTACGAGCAGTACTTC	CASRKREIYEQYF
TRBV27	TRBJ2-1	few	TRBD2	TGTGCCAGCAGTACAGGATCCGGGACTAGGCAGTTCTTC	CASSTGSGTRQFF
TRBV6-1	TRBJ2-6	NA	NA	TGTGCCAGCGGACCTTTAGTTAGGCCTCCTGCTGGGGCCAACGTCCTGACTTTC	CASGPLVRPPAGANVLTF
TRBV28	TRBJ2-7	many	NA	TGTGCCAGCAGCCTCCGGGACGGCTTCTTCTACGAGCAGTACTTC	CASSLRDGFFYEQYF
TRBV7-8	TRBJ1-1	many	NA	TGTGCCAGCAGCTTTGCTTCGGTGAACACTGAAGCTTTCTTT	CASSFASVNTEAFF
TRBV19	TRBJ1-1	NA	NA	TGTGCCAGTAGTATAGGGCAGGCCAGCACTGAAGCTTTCTTT	CASSIGQASTEAFF
TRBV27	TRBJ2-3	few	TRBD2	TGTGCCAAATCACCGGGACTAGCATGGGGGCCGGCGGATACGCAGTATTTT	CAKSPGLAWGPADTQYF
TRBV20-1	TRBJ1-2	many	NA	TGCAGGCCCAGCCGGGGCAGGGACGGCTACACCTTC	CRPSRGRDGYTF
TRBV7-2	TRBJ2-3	many	TRBD2	TGTGCCAGCAGCCTAGCGGGAGTACAAGATACGCAGTATTTT	CASSLAGVQDTQYF
TRBV28	TRBJ2-7	NA	TRBD1	TGTGCCAGCAGTTTTCCGGGACAGTACGAGCAGTACTTC	CASSFPGQYEQYF
TRBV7-2	TRBJ1-1	many	NA	TGTGCCAGCAGCTTAGGTTTTGGAGATTATGCTTTCTTT	CASSLGFGDYAFF
TRBV3-1	TRBJ1-4	many	TRBD1	TGTGCCAGCAGCCAAGCAGCGACAGGGGGTGAAAAACTGTTTTTT	CASSQAATGGEKLFF
TRBV20-1	TRBJ2-1	many	NA	TGCAGTGCCCTCGGACAGAATGAGCAGTTCTTC	CSALGQNEQFF
TRBV2	TRBJ1-5	many	TRBD1	TGTGCCAGCAGTTACAGGGGAGGTAGCAATCAGCCCCAGCATTTT	CASSYRGGSNQPQHF
TRBV30	TRBJ2-6	many	NA	TGTGCCTGGAGTGTTGGGGGGTACTCTGGGGCCAACGTCCTGACTTTC	CAWSVGGYSGANVLTF
TRBV6-5	TRBJ2-2	NA	TRBD2	TGTGCCAGCAGTTACTCGAGCCTTTGGGTACTAGCGGGAGATACCACCGGGGAGCTGTTTTTT	CASSYSSLWVLAGDTTGELFF